The 7 T cell receptor beta chains reported below all come from one sample, sequenced in a study of shared clonotypes between healthy human individuals. Libraries were prepared by immunoSEQ multiplex PCR; TCRdb keeps only in-frame clonotypes and omits some of them. The sample lists 2 million to 2.5 million clones, under 95% seen once, with around 0.38% in the top ten. The sample taken for sequencing was naive CD4+ T cells from PBMCs. As for subset: CD45RA+ positively selected. The receptors originated from a man aged 18 to 29 in good health. Some clones in this sample may be carry-over from other donors' samples.

The chain has TRBV19 and TRBJ2-2; the match to TRBD1 covers 7 bases. From germline, CDR1 is LNHDA and CDR2 SQIVND (reference sequence). The CDR3 length is 15 residues. The V segment lost 4 bases and the J segment 5 bases; nucleotides outside the gene matches: 7. The CDR3: CASSTTGTVTGELFF. As DNA, the CDR3 is TGTGCCAGTAGTACTACCGGGACAGTGACCGGGGAGCTGTTTTTT.

The chain carries TRBV28 and TRBJ2-3; 9 nucleotides align to TRBD1. Germline V CDR1 and CDR2: MDHEN, SYDVKM. Trimming removed 8 bases from V and 1 base from J; junction bases left unmatched: 7. The CDR3 sequence is 15 residues long. CDR3 residues: CASQIQGAGTDTQYF. CDR3 nucleotide sequence: TGTGCCAGCCAAATACAGGGGGCTGGCACAGATACGCAGTATTTT.

Only a few counts were recorded for this clone. The same CDR3 is also encoded by other DNA sequences in this sample. This chain connects TRBV30 to TRBJ1-1; TRBD1 agrees at 7 bases. Germline V gene sequence: CDR1 GTSNPN, CDR2 SVGIG (reference sequence). V lost 2 bases to trimming and J lost 4 bases; unmatched junction nucleotides: 4. The CDR3 runs 13 residues. The chain's CDR3 is CAWSRQGGTEAFF. DNA for the CDR3: TGTGCCTGGAGTCGACAGGGCGGCACTGAAGCTTTCTTT.

This rearrangement joins TRBV28 to TRBJ2-1; TRBD2 agrees at 11 bases. CDR3 length: 16 amino acids. V was pared by 5 bases and J by 2 bases, with 5 bases of the junction left unmatched. In germline, CDR1 is MDHEN, CDR2 SYDVKM. The CDR3 DNA reads as TGTGCCAGCAGTCCTTTGACTAGCGGGACCTACAATGAGCAGTTCTTC. It is translated as CASSPLTSGTYNEQFF.

This chain uses TRBV29-1 with TRBJ2-4, with 7 bases identical to TRBD1. The V gene's germline CDR1 is SQVTM and CDR2 ANQGSEA. CDR3 length: 12 residues. V was clipped by 5 bases and J by 5 bases; unmatched bases: 3. In DNA, the CDR3 is TGCAGCGTTTACGGGACAGAAAACATTCAGTACTTC. Amino acids: CSVYGTENIQYF.

This rearrangement joins TRBV15 to TRBJ1-2, with a possible D match to TRBD1 (5 bases). Trimming took off 0 bases at V and 7 bases at J, with 15 bases between the two ends. This CDR3 spans 15 amino acids. Germline loops: CDR1 LNHNV, CDR2 YYDKDF (reference sequence). As DNA, the CDR3 is TGTGCCACCAGCAGAGACGCGGGGGGGTCGGGTGGCTACACCTTC. Residues: CATSRDAGGSGGYTF.

The V and J genes are TRBV5-1 and TRBJ2-1, with D hard to call. This CDR3 has 16 amino acids. Trimming removed 0 bases at V and 5 bases at J, with 15 bases between. Germline V gives CDR1 SGHRS, CDR2 YFSETQ. For the CDR3, the DNA is TGCGCCAGCAGCTTGGTTGGGCTAAACCTAAACAATGAGCAGTTCTTC. Translated: CASSLVGLNLNNEQFF.